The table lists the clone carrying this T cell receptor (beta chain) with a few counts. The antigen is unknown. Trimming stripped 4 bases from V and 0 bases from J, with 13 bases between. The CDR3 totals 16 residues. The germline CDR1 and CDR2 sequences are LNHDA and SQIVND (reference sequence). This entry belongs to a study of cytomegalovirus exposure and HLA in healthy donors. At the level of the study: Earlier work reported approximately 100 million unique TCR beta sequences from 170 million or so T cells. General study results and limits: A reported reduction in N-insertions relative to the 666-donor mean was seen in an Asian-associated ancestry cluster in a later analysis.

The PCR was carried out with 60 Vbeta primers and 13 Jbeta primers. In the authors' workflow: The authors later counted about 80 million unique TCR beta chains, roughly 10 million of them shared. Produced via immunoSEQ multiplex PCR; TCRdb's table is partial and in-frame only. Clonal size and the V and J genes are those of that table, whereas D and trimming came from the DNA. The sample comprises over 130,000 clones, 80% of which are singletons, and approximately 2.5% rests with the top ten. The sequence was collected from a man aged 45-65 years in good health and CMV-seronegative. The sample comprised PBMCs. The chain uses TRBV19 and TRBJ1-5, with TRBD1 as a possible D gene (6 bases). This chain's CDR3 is CASSTDSFSSNQPQHF. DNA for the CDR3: TGTGCCAGTAGTACGGACAGTTTTTCTAGCAATCAGCCCCAGCATTTT.